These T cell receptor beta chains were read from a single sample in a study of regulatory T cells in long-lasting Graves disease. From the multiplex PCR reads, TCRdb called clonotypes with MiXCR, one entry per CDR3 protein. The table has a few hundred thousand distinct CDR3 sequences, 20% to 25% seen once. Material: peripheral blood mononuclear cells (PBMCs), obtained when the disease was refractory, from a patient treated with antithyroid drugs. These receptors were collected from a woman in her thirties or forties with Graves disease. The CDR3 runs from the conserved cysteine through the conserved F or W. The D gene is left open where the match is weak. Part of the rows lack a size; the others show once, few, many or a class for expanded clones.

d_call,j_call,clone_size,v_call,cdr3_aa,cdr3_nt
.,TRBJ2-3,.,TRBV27,CASSLVDPGTDTQYF,TGTGCCAGCAGTTTGGTAGACCCGGGCACAGATACGCAGTATTTT
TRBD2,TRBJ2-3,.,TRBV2,CASSVLGAGGTDTQYF,TGTGCCAGCAGCGTATTGGGAGCGGGAGGCACAGATACGCAGTATTTT
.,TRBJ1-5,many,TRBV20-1,CSARSLTGNQPQHF,TGCAGTGCTAGATCTTTGACAGGCAATCAGCCCCAGCATTTT
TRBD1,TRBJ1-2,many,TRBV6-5,CASSYEQGAGYTF,TGTGCCAGCAGTTATGAACAGGGGGCGGGCTACACCTTC
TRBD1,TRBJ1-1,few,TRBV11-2,CASSSPFSLRDRVSTEAFF,TGTGCCAGCAGCTCCCCTTTCTCCCTGCGGGACAGGGTCTCCACTGAAGCTTTCTTT
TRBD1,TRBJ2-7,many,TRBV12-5,CASARQGVYEQYF,TGTGCTAGTGCTCGACAGGGGGTCTACGAGCAGTACTTC
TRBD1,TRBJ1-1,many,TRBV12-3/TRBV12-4,CASSSGQPGTEAFF,TGTGCCAGCAGTTCGGGACAGCCGGGAACTGAAGCTTTCTTT
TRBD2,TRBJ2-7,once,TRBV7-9,CASSSTSGSRSYEQYF,TGTGCCAGCAGCTCTACTAGCGGGAGTAGGTCCTACGAGCAGTACTTC
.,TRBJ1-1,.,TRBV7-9,CASSPPGWNTEAFF,TGTGCCAGCAGCCCTCCGGGTTGGAACACTGAAGCTTTCTTT
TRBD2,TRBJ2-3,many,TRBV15,CATRTISGLADKGGSADTQYF,TGTGCCACCAGAACTATTTCGGGACTAGCGGATAAAGGGGGTAGCGCAGATACGCAGTATTTT
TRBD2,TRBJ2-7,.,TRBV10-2,CAIQSGRAREQYF,TGCGCCATACAAAGCGGGAGGGCCCGAGAGCAGTACTTC
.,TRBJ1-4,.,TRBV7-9,CASSNQLGGEKLFF,TGTGCCAGCAGCAACCAACTCGGAGGGGAAAAACTGTTTTTT
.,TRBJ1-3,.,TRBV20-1,CSAYGPTGNTIYF,TGCAGTGCTTACGGGCCGACTGGAAACACCATATATTTT
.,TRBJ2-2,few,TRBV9,CASSVATSTVWNTGELFF,TGTGCCAGCAGCGTAGCTACTTCGACAGTATGGAACACCGGGGAGCTGTTTTTT
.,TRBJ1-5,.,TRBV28,CARGGQPQHF,TGTGCCAGGGGGGGGCAGCCCCAGCATTTT
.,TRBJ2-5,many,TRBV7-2,CASTRAGQALQETQYF,TGTGCCAGCACCCGGGCCGGGCAGGCCCTCCAAGAGACCCAGTACTTC
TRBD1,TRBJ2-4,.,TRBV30,CAWSPGGYGKNIQYF,TGTGCCTGGAGTCCAGGGGGTTACGGCAAAAACATTCAGTACTTC
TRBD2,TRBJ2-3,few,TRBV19,CASSILAGEGDTQYF,TGTGCCAGTAGTATACTAGCGGGAGAGGGAGATACGCAGTATTTT
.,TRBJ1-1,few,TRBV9,CASSVGQMNTEAFF,TGTGCCAGCAGCGTAGGACAGATGAACACTGAAGCTTTCTTT
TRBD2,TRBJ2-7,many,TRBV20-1,CSARDPSGTGYEQYF,TGCAGTGCTAGAGATCCGAGCGGGACCGGCTACGAGCAGTACTTC
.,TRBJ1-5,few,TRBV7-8,CASSLAGIGSNQPQHF,TGTGCCAGCAGCTTAGCGGGGATCGGGAGCAATCAGCCCCAGCATTTT
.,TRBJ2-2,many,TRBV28,CASSLRGISGELFF,TGTGCCAGCAGTTTACGGGGGATCAGCGGGGAGCTGTTTTTT
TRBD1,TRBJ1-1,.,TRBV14,CASSRGTGGEAFF,TGTGCCAGCAGCCGCGGGACAGGGGGTGAAGCTTTCTTT
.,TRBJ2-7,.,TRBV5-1,CASSSLAKVPGTVYEQYF,TGCGCCAGCAGCTCCCTAGCGAAAGTCCCGGGGACCGTCTACGAGCAGTACTTC
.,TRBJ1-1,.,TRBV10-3,CAISESGVGTEAFF,TGTGCCATCAGTGAGTCGGGGGTGGGGACTGAAGCTTTCTTT
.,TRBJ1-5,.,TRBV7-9,CASSSKDGNQPQHF,TGTGCCAGCAGCTCAAAGGACGGGAATCAGCCCCAGCATTTT
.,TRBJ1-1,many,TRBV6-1,CASSEGVGHPNREAFF,TGTGCCAGCAGTGAAGGTGTGGGTCACCCGAACCGTGAAGCTTTCTTT
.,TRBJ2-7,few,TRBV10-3,CAIQAEYEQYF,TGTGCCATCCAGGCAGAATACGAGCAGTACTTC
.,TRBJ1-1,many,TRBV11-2,CASSFTLDSEAFF,TGTGCCAGCAGCTTTACGCTGGACAGTGAAGCTTTCTTT
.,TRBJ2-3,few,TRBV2,CARKMMADTQYF,TGTGCCAGAAAAATGATGGCAGATACGCAGTATTTT
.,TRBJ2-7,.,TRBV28,CASSQVREPYEQYF,TGTGCCAGCAGCCAAGTTAGGGAACCCTACGAGCAGTACTTC
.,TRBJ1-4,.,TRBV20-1,CSAKRPATNEKLFF,TGCAGTGCTAAAAGGCCAGCAACTAATGAAAAACTGTTTTTT
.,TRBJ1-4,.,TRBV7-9,CASSFSDDEKLFF,TGTGCCAGCAGCTTTTCGGACGATGAAAAACTGTTTTTT
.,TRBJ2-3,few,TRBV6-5,CASSYSGRADTQYF,TGTGCCAGCAGTTACTCGGGCAGGGCAGATACGCAGTATTTT
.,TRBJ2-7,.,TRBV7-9,CASSLNGLPGGNYEQYF,TGTGCCAGCAGCTTAAACGGGCTGCCAGGCGGGAATTACGAGCAGTACTTC
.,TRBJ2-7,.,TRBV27,CAGSGDGPYEQYF,TGTGCCGGCAGTGGGGACGGACCCTACGAGCAGTACTTC
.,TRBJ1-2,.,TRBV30,CAWVSNNYGYTF,TGTGCCTGGGTCTCCAACAACTATGGCTACACCTTC
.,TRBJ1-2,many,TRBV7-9,CASSLDGNGYTF,TGTGCCAGCAGCTTAGACGGGAATGGCTACACCTTC
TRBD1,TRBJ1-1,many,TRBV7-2,CASSPIQGARTEAFF,TGTGCCAGCAGCCCGATTCAGGGGGCGAGAACTGAAGCTTTCTTT
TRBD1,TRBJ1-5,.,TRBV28,CASGGTGKNQPQHF,TGTGCCAGCGGAGGGACAGGTAAAAATCAGCCCCAGCATTTT
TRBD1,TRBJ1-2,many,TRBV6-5,CASSYAPGQGYGYTF,TGTGCCAGCAGTTACGCGCCGGGACAGGGCTATGGCTACACCTTC
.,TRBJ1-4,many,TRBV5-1,CASSLVQGPNEKLFF,TGCGCCAGCAGCTTGGTTCAGGGCCCTAATGAAAAACTGTTTTTT
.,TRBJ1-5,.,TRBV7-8,CASSLEVPNQPQHF,TGTGCCAGCAGCTTAGAAGTCCCTAATCAGCCCCAGCATTTT
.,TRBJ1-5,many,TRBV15,CATSPRGAPNQPQHF,TGTGCCACCAGCCCGAGGGGGGCGCCCAATCAGCCCCAGCATTTT
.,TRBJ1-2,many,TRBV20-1,CSAPGQGVGGYTF,TGCAGTGCCCCGGGGCAGGGTGTAGGTGGCTACACCTTC
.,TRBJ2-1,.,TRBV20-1,CSATSPSRNNNEQFF,TGCAGTGCCACCTCCCCCTCGCGGAACAACAATGAGCAGTTCTTC
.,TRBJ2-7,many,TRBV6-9,CASSYIGEGNYEQYF,TGTGCCAGCAGTTACATAGGGGAAGGAAACTACGAGCAGTACTTC